The 18 T cell receptor beta chains in this list originate from one sample, sequenced in a study of T cell responses to AZD1222 COVID-19 vaccine. Assay: immunoSEQ multiplex PCR; the TCRdb copy retains only in-frame clones and omits some. This sample has fewer than 200,000 clones; roughly 90% occur once, and the top ten carry about 1.8%. Sequences were derived from peripheral blood, sampled 28 days after the second AZD1222 dose. Source of these receptors: an adult who received the AZD1222 COVID-19 vaccine.

The rearrangement uses TRBV10-2 and TRBJ2-2; 9 bases are shared with TRBD1. This CDR3 spans 15 amino acids. V shed 8 bases and J 4 bases; nucleotides not matched to a gene: 8. Germline CDR1 and CDR2: WSHSY and SAAADI. CDR3: CASRPAQGATGELFF. DNA of the CDR3: TGCGCCAGCCGCCCTGCACAGGGGGCCACCGGGGAGCTGTTTTTT.

The J gene is TRBJ1-1, the V gene TRBV5-4; TRBD1 is a possible D gene (5 bases). V was clipped by 4 bases and J by 1 base, with 8 bases between them. This CDR3 region has 13 residues. Germline-derived CDR1 and CDR2 are SGHNT and YYREEE (reference sequence). The chain's CDR3 is CASSSGQNTEAFF. In DNA, the CDR3 is TGTGCCAGCAGCAGCGGACAGAACACTGAAGCTTTCTTT.

The rearrangement joins TRBV6-5 to TRBJ1-6, with 11 positions matching TRBD1. CDR1 is MNHEY, CDR2 SVGAGI, per germline. The CDR3 has 14 amino acids. V gave up 6 bases and J gave up 5 bases; unmatched junction bases: 0. Written as DNA, the CDR3 is TGTGCCAGCAGGGGACAGGGGGATAATTCACCCCTCCACTTT. This sequence encodes CASRGQGDNSPLHF.

This clone was seen a few times. The chain uses TRBV20-1 and TRBJ2-1; D unresolved. In germline, CDR1 is DFQATT, CDR2 SNEGSKA (reference sequence). V was shortened by 3 bases and J by 5 bases, with 14 bases between the two germline ends. The length of the CDR3 is 14 residues. CDR3 loop: CSASRSVRNNEQFF. The DNA of the CDR3 is TGCAGTGCTAGTAGATCCGTCCGAAACAATGAGCAGTTCTTC.

This clone showed up just once. The CDR3 bases are TGTGCCAGCAGTGAAGCGGTAAGGGGTAATGGCTACACCTTC. Encoded protein: CASSEAVRGNGYTF. This chain joins TRBV6-1 and TRBJ1-2; D may be TRBD1 (5 bases). The CDR3 spans 14 residues. The V and J ends lost 0 bases and 6 bases respectively, with 11 bases between them. CDR1 MNHNS and CDR2 SASEGT come from the germline V gene.

CDR3 DNA sequence: TGTGCCAGCAGTAAGTCCTGGAGCTCCTCTGGAAACACCATATATTTT. As protein: CASSKSWSSSGNTIYF. The gene calls are TRBV27 and TRBJ1-3; no firm D call. Trimming shortened V by 5 bases and J by 0 bases, and 14 bases separated the two germline ends. This CDR3 has 16 residues. Germline CDR1 reads MNHEY; CDR2 reads SMNVEV (reference sequence).

The rearrangement links TRBV2 to TRBJ1-3; tentatively, D is TRBD1 (5 bases). V was shortened by 8 bases and J by 0 bases, with 14 bases between the two germline ends. Per the germline V gene, CDR1 is SNHLY and CDR2 is FYNNEI. There are 15 residues in the CDR3. CDR3 sequence reads: CASRPKGFSGNTIYF. CDR3 coding DNA: TGTGCCAGCCGGCCAAAGGGGTTCTCTGGAAACACCATATATTTT.

The chain employs TRBV7-3 and TRBJ2-3; TRBD1 aligns across 7 bases. V shed 5 bases and J 4 bases; nucleotides not matched to a gene: 9. Per germline, CDR1 SGHTA and CDR2 FQGTGA. The CDR3 sequence is 15 residues long. Here the CDR3 DNA reads TGTGCCAGCAGCAGAAGACAGGGTGGCGCAGATACGCAGTATTTT. Encoded protein: CASSRRQGGADTQYF.

The chain combines TRBV7-9 with TRBJ2-6; D might be TRBD1 (6 bases). This CDR3 region has 18 residues. Per the germline V gene, CDR1 is SEHNR and CDR2 is FQNEAQ (reference sequence). V gave up 5 bases and J gave up 2 bases, with 19 bases separating them. CDR3 region: CASSTIRRGRTGANVLTF. The CDR3 nucleotides read TGTGCCAGCAGCACAATCCGCAGGGGCCGAACTGGGGCCAACGTCCTGACTTTC.

The J gene is TRBJ1-2, the V gene TRBV2; 8 nucleotides agree with TRBD1. Per germline, CDR1 SNHLY and CDR2 FYNNEI. The CDR3 covers 14 residues. The J segment lost 2 bases and the V segment lost 6 bases, leaving 5 bases of the junction unmatched. The CDR3 reads CASRIGQGNYGYTF. For the CDR3, the DNA is TGTGCCAGCAGAATAGGACAGGGAAACTATGGCTACACCTTC.

The rearrangement uses TRBV30 and TRBJ1-1, with a weak D call TRBD1 (5 bases). Trimming took 0 bases from V and 3 from J, leaving 11 bases between them. The CDR3 is made up of 14 amino acids. Germline-derived CDR1 and CDR2 are GTSNPN and SVGIG (reference sequence). CDR3 residues: CAWSVQLGDTEAFF. The CDR3 DNA follows: TGTGCCTGGAGTGTACAATTAGGGGACACTGAAGCTTTCTTT.

This chain joins TRBV7-9 and TRBJ1-4; TRBD1 aligns across 10 bases. There are 16 residues in the CDR3. Germline V lookup: CDR1 SEHNR, CDR2 FQNEAQ (reference sequence). The ends lost 1 base at V and 1 base at J; junction bases unmatched: 0. In DNA form, the CDR3 reads TGTGCCAGCAGCTTAGGGGACAGGGGAACTAATGAAAAACTGTTTTTT. Protein: CASSLGDRGTNEKLFF.

The J gene is TRBJ2-5, the V gene TRBV10-2, with 9 bases lining up with TRBD2. Looked up from germline, CDR1 is WSHSY and CDR2 is SAAADI. The J segment lost 4 bases and the V segment lost 0 bases, leaving 0 bases of the junction unmatched. The length of the CDR3 is 14 residues. The CDR3 DNA is TGCGCCAGCAGTGAGTCGACTAGCGGAGAGACCCAGTACTTC. Protein product: CASSESTSGETQYF.

This clone showed up just a few times. The chain combines TRBV14 with TRBJ1-6; tentative D call: TRBD1 (5 bases). This CDR3 is built from 13 residues. Trimming removed 1 base at V and 9 bases at J, with 7 bases between. Per the germline V gene, CDR1 is SGHDN and CDR2 is FVKESK. The CDR3 DNA reads TGTGCCAGCAGCCAAGTCGGGGGTTCACCCCTCCACTTT. Its translation: CASSQVGGSPLHF.

The chain uses TRBV19 and TRBJ2-7; no reliable D call. V was shortened by 1 base and J by 6 bases, with 7 bases between the two germline ends. This CDR3 is built from 12 residues. Germline V lookup: CDR1 LNHDA, CDR2 SQIVND (reference sequence). The CDR3: CASSIVGSEQYF. CDR3 in DNA: TGTGCCAGTAGTATAGTCGGCAGCGAGCAGTACTTC.

The V call is TRBV2, the J call TRBJ1-4; D is possibly TRBD1 (5 bases). The CDR3 is 13 residues long. The ends were cut back, 2 bases at V and 6 bases at J, with 7 bases in the middle. Germline V gene sequence: CDR1 SNHLY, CDR2 FYNNEI. DNA for the CDR3: TGTGCCAGCAGTGAATTAGGGGATGAAAAACTGTTTTTT. This gives the protein CASSELGDEKLFF.

The chain carries TRBV11-2 and TRBJ2-7; 8 bases align to TRBD1. J was trimmed by 5 bases and V by 5 bases; bases with no gene match: 5. CDR3 length: 13 residues. Germline V gene data show CDR1 as SGHAT and CDR2 as FQNNGV. The CDR3 here is CASSTDRGHEQYF. As DNA, the CDR3 is TGTGCCAGCAGCACTGACAGGGGCCACGAGCAGTACTTC.

The chain recombines TRBV4-2 with TRBJ2-3, with 12 bases lining up with TRBD2. Germline values: CDR1 LGHNA, CDR2 YNFKEQ. This CDR3 is 18 amino acids long. The V and J ends lost 1 base and 5 bases, in that order; junction bases with no gene match: 10. The CDR3 spells CASSQGGRLAGEKDTQYF. The CDR3 DNA reads as TGTGCCAGCAGCCAAGGGGGCCGACTAGCGGGGGAGAAAGATACGCAGTATTTT.